This T cell receptor beta chain appears in the sequencing data of a study of cytomegalovirus exposure and HLA in healthy donors. The PCR used 60 Vbeta and 13 Jbeta primers. Libraries were prepared by immunoSEQ multiplex PCR; TCRdb keeps only in-frame clonotypes and omits some of them. In the table there are around 250,000 clones, around 81% of which are singletons. The ends lost 7 bases at V and 6 bases at J; junction bases unmatched: 7. From germline, CDR1 is SGHNT and CDR2 YYREEE (reference sequence). The CDR3 loop spans 13 amino acids. This chain uses TRBV5-4 with TRBJ1-2; 9 bases fit TRBD1. Input material: PBMCs. This TCR came from a woman aged 60-75 years in good health and CMV-seropositive. The CDR3 sequence is CASGIQGAHGYTF. The CDR3 region has the DNA TGTGCCAGCGGGATACAGGGGGCACATGGCTACACCTTC.